The T cell receptor beta chain described here comes from a study of CD8+CD57+ T cells in acquired aplastic anemia. The CDR3 is 11 amino acids. Germline V gene lookup returns CDR1 KGHDR and CDR2 SFDVKD. Between the trimmed V and J ends, which lost 4 bases and 4 bases, there was a span of 3 bases. The template used for profiling TCR beta VDJ and CDR3 was genomic DNA. MiXCR, applied by TCRdb to the reads, yields one record per CDR3 protein. The table shows under 200,000 distinct CDR3 sequences, with around 52% occurring only once. Only patients with CD8+CD57+ cell expansion on flow cytometry were chosen for sequencing.

Sequences were obtained from sorted CD4+, CD8+, or CD8+CD57+ T cells (not recorded which) from PBMCs. The chain couples TRBV24-1 to TRBJ1-2; D gene ambiguous. This clonotype was obtained from a human donor with aplastic anemia. In DNA form, the CDR3 reads TGTGCCACCAGTGACCCCTATGGCTACACCTTC. The encoded protein is CATSDPYGYTF.